The 9 T cell receptor beta chains below were found in one sample sequenced in a study of blood T cell repertoires in COVID-19. The assay was immunoSEQ multiplex PCR, and TCRdb's table has in-frame clones only and misses some. The table shows 140,000 to 150,000 clones, with around 89% occurring only once. Sequences were obtained from peripheral blood. The receptors were gathered from a man in his fifties or sixties with active or convalescent COVID-19.

This chain links TRBV5-4 with TRBJ2-6, with 12 positions matching TRBD1. J was trimmed by 0 bases and V by 4 bases; bases with no gene match: 5. The CDR3 extends over 18 amino acids. Germline V gives CDR1 SGHNT, CDR2 YYREEE (reference sequence). CDR3 sequence reads: CASSRGTGGPSGANVLTF. The CDR3 DNA reads as TGTGCCAGCAGCAGGGGGACAGGGGGCCCCTCTGGGGCCAACGTCCTGACTTTC.

The chain recombines TRBV11-2 with TRBJ1-2; no clear D gene. The CDR3 extends over 12 amino acids. V was trimmed by 1 base and J by 4 bases, leaving 4 bases between them. Germline CDR1 is SGHAT and CDR2 is FQNNGV. The CDR3 sequence: CASSLGSYGYTF. The CDR3 DNA reads TGTGCCAGCAGCTTAGGCAGCTATGGCTACACCTTC.

The chain has TRBV4-2 and TRBJ1-4; D gene uncertain. Germline V gene data show CDR1 as LGHNA and CDR2 as YNFKEQ. V lost 7 bases to trimming and J lost 3 bases, with 12 bases between them. The CDR3 has 14 residues. The CDR3 sequence: CASNAGNSNEKLFF. CDR3 in DNA: TGTGCCAGCAATGCCGGGAACTCTAATGAAAAACTGTTTTTT.

This chain connects TRBV7-8 to TRBJ2-7, with D tentatively TRBD1 (5 bases). The germline V gene encodes CDR1 SGHVS and CDR2 FQNEAQ. V lost 1 base and J lost 6, with 13 bases in between. The CDR3 covers 14 residues. CDR3 sequence: CASSLDLPGIEQYF. The CDR3 DNA reads TGTGCCAGCAGCTTAGATCTTCCAGGGATCGAGCAGTACTTC.

The rearrangement joins TRBV9 to TRBJ2-2; the match to TRBD2 covers 9 bases. J gave up 4 bases and V 3 bases, and 7 bases lay outside the gene matches. Germline CDR1 SGDLS, CDR2 YYNGEE. This CDR3 is built from 16 residues. The CDR3 is CASSDARGGRTGELFF. As DNA, the CDR3 is TGTGCCAGCAGCGATGCGCGGGGGGGCCGCACCGGGGAGCTGTTTTTT.

The sample holds one count of this clone. The chain has TRBV6-5 and TRBJ1-1; a weak D match, TRBD1 (6 bases). Deletions cut 2 bases from V and 6 bases from J, with 16 bases between. Per the germline V gene, CDR1 is MNHEY and CDR2 is SVGAGI. The CDR3 is made up of 15 amino acids. In DNA, the CDR3 is TGTGCCAGCAGTTACGTTGCCACAGGGTCCCCTGAAGCTTTCTTT. Its translation: CASSYVATGSPEAFF.

This chain connects TRBV4-2 to TRBJ1-2; 10 nucleotides align to TRBD1. V shed 4 bases and J 6 bases; nucleotides not matched to a gene: 8. CDR1 and CDR2 from the germline V gene are LGHNA and YNFKEQ. The CDR3 covers 15 residues. The CDR3 spells CASSRQGQGLHGYTF. The CDR3 DNA reads TGTGCCAGCAGCCGCCAGGGACAGGGGTTGCATGGCTACACCTTC.

The chain couples TRBV5-8 to TRBJ1-5; no definite D call. V was shortened by 3 bases and J by 6 bases, with 7 bases between the two germline ends. CDR1 and CDR2 from the germline V gene are SGHTS and YDEGEE. The CDR3 has 12 residues. The CDR3 coding sequence is TGTGCCAGCAGCTACAGAGCTCAGCCCCAGCATTTT. Translation gives CASSYRAQPQHF.

The V gene is TRBV6-5, the J gene TRBJ1-4; D unresolved. This CDR3 has 15 amino acids. V lost 4 bases and J lost 0, with 9 bases in between. Germline V CDR1 and CDR2: MNHEY, SVGAGI. The CDR3 nucleotides read TGTGCCAGCAGTTTCGAGCGAGCAACTAATGAAAAACTGTTTTTT. Translation gives CASSFERATNEKLFF.